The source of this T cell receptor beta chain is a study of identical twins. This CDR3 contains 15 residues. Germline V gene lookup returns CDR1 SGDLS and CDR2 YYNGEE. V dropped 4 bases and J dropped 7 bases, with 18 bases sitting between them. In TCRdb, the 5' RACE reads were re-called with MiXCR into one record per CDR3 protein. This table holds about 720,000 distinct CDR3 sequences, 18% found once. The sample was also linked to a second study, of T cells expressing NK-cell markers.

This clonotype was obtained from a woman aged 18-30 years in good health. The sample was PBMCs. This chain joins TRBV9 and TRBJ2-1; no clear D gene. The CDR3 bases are TGTGCCAGCAGCACCCCTGTGGGAACAGTGAATGAGCAGTTCTTC. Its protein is CASSTPVGTVNEQFF.